The 26 T cell receptor beta chains presented below share a single source sample, sequenced in a study of blood T cell repertoires in COVID-19. TCRdb's table, derived via immunoSEQ multiplex PCR, lists solely in-frame clones and lacks some. The repertoire holds 100,000 or so clones, with roughly 84% as singletons. The sample consisted of peripheral blood. The receptors derive from a human donor in a cohort sampled during active COVID-19.

V and J are TRBV10-3 and TRBJ1-3; TRBD1 matches at 7 bases. In germline, CDR1 is ENHRY, CDR2 SYGVKD. This CDR3 has 17 amino acids. V lost 3 bases and J lost 2; bases outside the gene matches: 10. The CDR3 nucleotides read TGTGCCATCAGTGACCGGACAGGCAGCGTCCCTGGAAACACCATATATTTT. Amino acid sequence: CAISDRTGSVPGNTIYF.

The genes are TRBV9 and TRBJ1-3, with TRBD1 matching over 9 bases. The germline gives CDR1 SGDLS, CDR2 YYNGEE. V lost 0 bases to trimming and J lost 2 bases; unmatched junction nucleotides: 3. The CDR3 is made up of 16 amino acids. The CDR3 loop reads CASSVGQGDTGNTIYF. CDR3 sequence (DNA): TGTGCCAGCAGCGTAGGACAGGGGGATACTGGAAACACCATATATTTT.

This clone was recorded once. This chain's CDR3 is CASSVQHPLGLQHGYTF. The CDR3 DNA sequence: TGTGCCAGCAGCGTCCAACATCCATTGGGACTTCAACATGGCTACACCTTC. The chain is built from TRBV7-2 and TRBJ1-2; perhaps TRBD1 as D (5 bases). V was shortened by 5 bases and J by 6 bases, with 25 bases between the two germline ends. Germline assignment: CDR1 SGHTA and CDR2 FQGNSA. The CDR3 extends over 17 amino acids.

The rearrangement joins TRBV9 to TRBJ2-4, with a possible D match to TRBD1 (5 bases). This CDR3 is 17 amino acids long. CDR1 is SGDLS, CDR2 YYNGEE, per germline. Trimming took 0 bases from V and 0 from J, leaving 13 bases between them. The CDR3 bases are TGTGCCAGCAGCGTAGGACAGAATGACCTAGCCAAAAACATTCAGTACTTC. This sequence encodes CASSVGQNDLAKNIQYF.

The gene calls are TRBV5-3 and TRBJ1-1, with 7 bases lining up with TRBD1. TRBV5-3 is given ORF status, its function remaining uncertain. J was trimmed by 0 bases and V by 4 bases; bases with no gene match: 9. The CDR3 consists of 16 residues. CDR3 in DNA: TGTGCCAGAAGCCAAAAAGGGGACAGATTGAACACTGAAGCTTTCTTT. Residues: CARSQKGDRLNTEAFF.

V usage is TRBV28 and J usage is TRBJ2-1, with 7 bases that match TRBD2. The V and J ends lost 6 bases and 8 bases, in that order; junction bases with no gene match: 13. Looked up from germline, CDR1 is MDHEN and CDR2 is SYDVKM. The CDR3 spans 15 residues. CDR3: CASSQTSSSIYEQFF. CDR3 sequence (DNA): TGTGCCAGCAGCCAGACTAGCTCGTCGATCTATGAGCAGTTCTTC.

This chain uses TRBV6-5 with TRBJ1-1; the match to TRBD1 covers 7 bases. The CDR3 spans 14 residues. V lost 7 bases to trimming and J lost 4 bases; unmatched junction nucleotides: 9. CDR1 is MNHEY and CDR2 is SVGAGI in the germline V gene. The CDR3 sequence: CASTHLRGTTEAFF. The DNA of the CDR3 is TGTGCCAGCACCCATCTCAGGGGGACCACTGAAGCTTTCTTT.

The sample holds one count of this clone. The chain combines TRBV6-2 or TRBV6-3 with TRBJ2-7; 7 nucleotides line up with TRBD1. The trim removed 2 bases at V and 0 bases at J, leaving 10 bases unmatched. This CDR3 is built from 17 residues. CDR1 and CDR2 from the germline V gene are MNHEY and SVGEGT. The CDR3 spells CASSYRQTGSFSYEQYF. The CDR3 coding sequence is TGTGCCAGCAGTTACCGCCAGACAGGGTCTTTCTCCTACGAGCAGTACTTC.

The chain recombines TRBV3-1 (or the pseudogene TRBV3-2) with TRBJ2-7; D is perhaps TRBD1 (6 bases). The germline V gene encodes CDR1 LGHDT and CDR2 YNNKEL (reference sequence). The CDR3 loop spans 12 amino acids. The V and J ends lost 4 bases and 13 bases respectively, with 17 bases between them. The CDR3 spells CASSLLGGDTYF. The CDR3 region has the DNA TGTGCCAGCAGCCTTCTAGGGGGAGACACTTACTTC.

This clone has more than one count but fewer than ten. The V call is TRBV27, the J call TRBJ1-5; D possibly corresponds to TRBD1 (6 bases). CDR1 is MNHEY, CDR2 SMNVEV, per germline (reference sequence). The CDR3 extends over 15 amino acids. The V and J ends lost 2 bases and 4 bases respectively, with 12 bases between them. The chain's CDR3 is CASSLIMQGNQPQHF. The CDR3 coding sequence is TGTGCCAGCAGTTTAATTATGCAGGGGAATCAGCCCCAGCATTTT.

The rearrangement uses TRBV5-1 and TRBJ2-1; 9 bases match TRBD1. The CDR3 consists of 17 residues. Germline-derived CDR1 and CDR2 are SGHRS and YFSETQ. The V segment lost 0 bases and the J segment 2 bases; nucleotides outside the gene matches: 6. CDR3 loop: CASSLEGTGTAYNEQFF. The CDR3 coding sequence is TGCGCCAGCAGCTTGGAAGGGACAGGGACAGCCTACAATGAGCAGTTCTTC.

This clone has just one count. This rearrangement joins TRBV7-9 to TRBJ1-2; D might be TRBD1 (6 bases). Per germline, CDR1 SEHNR and CDR2 FQNEAQ (reference sequence). The CDR3 spans 12 residues. V was trimmed by 5 bases and J by 4 bases, leaving 8 bases between them. In DNA form, the CDR3 reads TGTGCCAGCAGCCCGGACAGCTATGGCTACACCTTC. It translates to CASSPDSYGYTF. The entire variable domain, with the rest obtained from reference TRBV7-9 and TRBJ1-2, is as follows: DTGVSQNPRHKITKRGQNVTFRCDPISEHNRLYWYRQTLGQGPEFLTYFQNEAQLEKSRLLSDRFSAERPKGSFSTLEIQRTEQGDSAMYLCASSPDSYGYTFGSGTRLTVV.

The V and J genes are TRBV28 and TRBJ2-1, with 13 bases lining up with TRBD2. Germline loops: CDR1 MDHEN, CDR2 SYDVKM. This CDR3 spans 15 amino acids. J gave up 9 bases and V 3 bases, and 5 bases lay outside the gene matches. CDR3 bases: TGTGCCAGCAGTTTGGGCGGGACTAGCGGGGTTGAGCAGTTCTTC. Its protein product is CASSLGGTSGVEQFF.

The chain has TRBV3-1 (or the pseudogene TRBV3-2) and TRBJ1-3; D is possibly TRBD1 (6 bases). The germline V gene encodes CDR1 LGHDT and CDR2 YNNKEL (reference sequence). The V and J ends lost 1 base and 0 bases respectively, with 10 bases between them. This CDR3 contains 16 residues. CDR3 in DNA: TGTGCCAGCAGCCAAGTTGACAGGATCTCTGGAAACACCATATATTTT. Protein sequence: CASSQVDRISGNTIYF.

This clone came up once. The chain is built from TRBV6-6 and TRBJ2-5; 8 nucleotides agree with TRBD2. CDR1 is MNHNY and CDR2 is SVGAGI in the germline V gene (reference sequence). This CDR3 region has 15 residues. V gave up 8 bases and J gave up 5 bases; unmatched junction bases: 13. The CDR3 sequence: CASVRAAGVGETQYF. For the CDR3, the DNA is TGTGCCAGCGTTCGTGCAGCGGGGGTTGGGGAGACCCAGTACTTC.

This clone is a singleton in its sample. J is TRBJ2-3 and V is TRBV11-2; the match to TRBD1 covers 8 bases. Germline loops: CDR1 SGHAT, CDR2 FQNNGV. V lost 3 bases and J lost 2; bases outside the gene matches: 7. The CDR3 contains 16 residues. The CDR3 region is CASSFTGTGYTDTQYF. Here the CDR3 DNA reads TGTGCCAGCAGCTTCACCGGGACAGGCTACACAGATACGCAGTATTTT.

The rearrangement joins TRBV28 to TRBJ2-1, with a weak D call TRBD1 (7 bases). The CDR3 runs to 15 residues. V lost 2 bases to trimming and J lost 9 bases, with 17 bases between them. From germline, CDR1 is MDHEN and CDR2 SYDVKM. This CDR3 is CASSLGGTVVVEQFF. The CDR3 bases are TGTGCCAGCAGTTTAGGGGGGACAGTCGTCGTTGAGCAGTTCTTC.

This clone was counted once. The V gene is TRBV10-1, the J gene TRBJ2-7, with D perhaps TRBD1 (6 bases). This CDR3 is built from 16 residues. The ends were cut back, 10 bases at V and 0 bases at J, with 22 bases in the middle. The V gene's germline CDR1 is WNHNN and CDR2 SYGVQD (reference sequence). The CDR3 bases are TGCGCCACCCACCGATCGGACAGACATAGCTCCTACGAGCAGTACTTC. Protein sequence: CATHRSDRHSSYEQYF.

The chain combines TRBV3-1 (or the pseudogene TRBV3-2) with TRBJ2-5; unclear D gene. The V gene's germline CDR1 is LGHDT and CDR2 YNNKEL (reference sequence). V was pared by 1 base and J by 2 bases, with 8 bases between. The CDR3 extends over 14 amino acids. In DNA form, the CDR3 reads TGTGCCAGCAGCCAAGGCGGTCGGCAAGAGACCCAGTACTTC. Protein sequence: CASSQGGRQETQYF.

The sample holds one count of this clone. The conserved final phenylalanine or tryptophan is absent from the CDR3, which likely points to a read error. The limits of the CDR3 on the DNA are not certain, so only TCRdb's listed CDR3 is given. The CDR3 spells CASSVVEG. This chain connects TRBV7-3 to TRBJ1-4. The germline gives CDR1 SGHTA, CDR2 FQGTGA. The CDR3 is 8 residues long, ends included.

This clone was observed a single time. The rearrangement joins TRBV19 to TRBJ2-2, with 12 bases matching TRBD2. The V and J ends lost 5 bases and 5 bases, in that order; junction bases with no gene match: 3. CDR3 length equals 15 residues. Germline V gene sequence: CDR1 LNHDA, CDR2 SQIVND (reference sequence). This CDR3 reads CASSSGLAGTGELFF. The CDR3 bases are TGTGCCAGTAGTTCAGGACTAGCGGGGACCGGGGAGCTGTTTTTT.

The chain is built from TRBV5-1 and TRBJ2-3; TRBD1 matches at 7 bases. Trimming took 3 bases from V and 5 from J; bases not matched to a gene: 6. Per the germline V gene, CDR1 is SGHRS and CDR2 is YFSETQ. The CDR3 has 14 residues. The CDR3 protein is CASSSGTEGDTQYF. Written as DNA, the CDR3 is TGCGCCAGCAGCTCGGGGACAGAGGGAGATACGCAGTATTTT.

J is TRBJ1-2 and V is TRBV28; D may be TRBD1 (5 bases). The V gene lost 4 bases and the J gene lost 4 bases, with 13 bases spanning the gap. The CDR3 length is 14 residues. Germline V gene lookup returns CDR1 MDHEN and CDR2 SYDVKM. DNA for the CDR3: TGTGCCAGCAGTTCTACAGGAGGGAGCTATGGCTACACCTTC. It translates to CASSSTGGSYGYTF.

The CDR3 is CASSNRGANEKLFF. DNA for the CDR3: TGCGCCAGCAGCAACAGGGGAGCTAATGAAAAACTGTTTTTT. The chain has TRBV4-3 and TRBJ1-4; TRBD1 aligns across 7 bases. V shed 5 bases, J shed 3 bases, and the junction held 3 bases outside the gene matches. The V gene's germline CDR1 is LGHNA and CDR2 YSLEER. The CDR3 loop spans 14 amino acids.

V usage is TRBV10-3 and J usage is TRBJ2-7, with D tentatively TRBD1 (5 bases). The germline gives CDR1 ENHRY, CDR2 SYGVKD. The ends were cut back, 10 bases at V and 0 bases at J, with 16 bases in the middle. This CDR3 is built from 14 residues. The CDR3 sequence: CATRDSPSSYEQYF. CDR3 DNA sequence: TGTGCCACAAGAGACAGCCCGAGCTCCTACGAGCAGTACTTC.

The chain couples TRBV18 to TRBJ1-6; 7 bases agree with TRBD1. There are 15 residues in the CDR3. The V gene end was trimmed by 4 bases and the J gene end by 6 bases; junction bases not matched to a gene: 6. Germline CDR1 KGHSH, CDR2 LQKENI. The CDR3 here is CASSRQGSPNSPLHF. Here the CDR3 DNA reads TGTGCCAGCTCACGACAGGGTTCTCCTAATTCACCCCTCCACTTT.